This paragraph covers one TCR beta chain sequence. This CDR3 has 17 amino acids. J lost 5 bases, V lost 6 bases, and 10 bases had no gene match. In germline, CDR1 is MNHNS, CDR2 SASEGT. First-strand cDNA used TRAV- and TRBV-specific primers, covering alpha and beta chains. TCR amplification involved 20 PCR cycles with a constant-region primer and V-primer adapter. TCRdb reprocessed the reads with MiXCR, giving one entry per CDR3 protein. Altogether 30,000 or so distinct CDR3 sequences are present, approximately 49% being singletons, with the ten largest covering 5.7%. Time point described: after trial treatment. Treatment indicated: LDRT plus nivolumab, ipilimumab, low-dose cyclophosphamide and aspirin (RACIN trial). Patients qualified if they had advanced solid tumors that lacked tumor-infiltrating lymphocytes. The entry originates in a study of low-dose radiotherapy and immunotherapy resistance in tumors. Turning to the study itself: Given every two weeks, intravenous cyclophosphamide 200 mg/m2 preceded radiation and immunotherapy by one day.

The sample consisted of PBMCs, taken after low-dose radiotherapy plus immunotherapy. The V and J genes are TRBV6-1 and TRBJ2-1; TRBD2 aligns across 13 bases. The TCR originated in a male donor with gallbladder cancer. The CDR3 DNA reads as TGTGCCAGCAGAGGGACTAGCGGGAACCCGATCCACAATGAGCAGTTCTTC. The encoded protein is CASRGTSGNPIHNEQFF.